This is a list of T cell receptor beta chains from one sample in a study of post-analysis software for immune sequencing data. TCRdb reprocessed the PCR reads via MiXCR and lists one record per CDR3 protein. This sample has 700,000 to 800,000 distinct CDR3 sequences, with 30% found just once. The specimen sequenced was blood. These receptors came from a girl aged 5 to 17 with multiple sclerosis. The CDR3 runs from the conserved cysteine through the conserved F or W. D genes are given only for firm matches. Clone size is not always given. Where it is, it says once, few, many or a class for expanded clones.

many,16,.,TRBV4-1,TRBJ2-6,TGCGCCAGCAGCCAAGATGTCATATCCGGGGCCAACGTCCTGACTTTC,CASSQDVISGANVLTF
.,15,TRBD1,TRBV20-1,TRBJ1-6,TGCAGTGCTAGCCCCGGGGACAGGGATAATTCACCCCTCCACTTT,CSASPGDRDNSPLHF
.,15,.,TRBV20-1,TRBJ1-2,TGCAGTGCTAGAGATCCGGCAAAACCTAACTATGGCTACACCTTC,CSARDPAKPNYGYTF
.,16,TRBD1,TRBV4-1,TRBJ1-4,TGCGCCAGCAGCCACTCAAACAGGGGCATAAATGAAAAACTGTTTTTT,CASSHSNRGINEKLFF
few,16,TRBD2,TRBV20-1,TRBJ2-1,TGCAGTGCTAGACTTCATGCTAGCGGTACTTACAATGAGCAGTTCTTC,CSARLHASGTYNEQFF
few,16,TRBD2,TRBV7-2,TRBJ2-7,TGTGCCAGCAGCTTAGCAACTAGCGGGAGGTACTACGAGCAGTACTTC,CASSLATSGRYYEQYF
.,13,TRBD2,TRBV5-1,TRBJ2-4,TGCGCCAGCACTAGCGGGGTTGAAAACATTCAGTACTTC,CASTSGVENIQYF
once,14,.,TRBV11-2,TRBJ1-1,TGTGCTAGCAGCTTAGATCTAAGAGGGCTGGAAGCTTTCTTT,CASSLDLRGLEAFF
few,14,.,TRBV27,TRBJ2-5,TGTGCCAGCAGTCCAACCCCCCCTTCTATGGAGCAGTACTTC,CASSPTPPSMEQYF
.,13,TRBD1,TRBV20-1,TRBJ1-1,TGCAGTGCTATGGACAGGGTGAACTCTGAAGCTTTCTTT,CSAMDRVNSEAFF
few,13,.,TRBV11-3,TRBJ2-1,TGTGCCAGCAGCTCGAGGAGCCTGGGGGAGCAGTTCTTC,CASSSRSLGEQFF
.,18,TRBD1,TRBV5-7,TRBJ2-6,TGTGCCAGCAGCTGGGGGACAGGGGGGATATCTGGGGCCAACGTCCTGACTTTC,CASSWGTGGISGANVLTF
.,12,.,TRBV7-9,TRBJ2-2,TGTGCCAGCAGCCAAGACACCGGGGAGCTGTTTTTT,CASSQDTGELFF
many,15,TRBD1,TRBV7-2,TRBJ2-1,TGTGCCAGCAGCTTAAGGGGACAGCCCTACAATGAGCAGTTCTTC,CASSLRGQPYNEQFF
.,15,TRBD1,TRBV5-6,TRBJ2-7,TGTGCCAGCAGCTTGTGGACAGGGCCCTCCTACGAGCAGTACTTC,CASSLWTGPSYEQYF
few,15,TRBD1,TRBV20-1,TRBJ2-7,TGCAGTGCGAAGCAAAGGGACAGCTTACTCTACGAGCAGTACTTC,CSAKQRDSLLYEQYF
few,13,.,TRBV29-1,TRBJ2-7,TGCAGCGTTGAACCCAGCGGAGGTGGCGAGCAGTACTTC,CSVEPSGGGEQYF
.,14,TRBD2,TRBV2,TRBJ2-3,TGTGCCAGCATTAGCGGGGGGAGCACAGATACGCAGTATTTT,CASISGGSTDTQYF
.,14,TRBD2,TRBV20-1,TRBJ2-7,TGCAGTGCGAATCGACTAGCGGGAGAGAGCGAGCAGTACTTC,CSANRLAGESEQYF
once,14,.,TRBV10-3,TRBJ2-7,TGTGCCATCAGGGAGTCTAAGTCCTCCTACGAGCAGTACTTC,CAIRESKSSYEQYF
.,15,.,TRBV5-5,TRBJ1-1,TGTGCCAGCAGCTTGGACATAGGGGCCCGGTCAGAAGCTTTCTTT,CASSLDIGARSEAFF
.,15,.,TRBV29-1,TRBJ2-1,TGCAGCGTGCTCGACGGGGGTGGAAACTACAATGAGCAGTTCTTC,CSVLDGGGNYNEQFF
.,18,.,TRBV29-1,TRBJ2-2,TGCAGCGTTGAAAGAGGAGGTGGTGGGGGAATAAACACCGGGGAGCTGTTTTTT,CSVERGGGGGINTGELFF
.,13,.,TRBV12-3/TRBV12-4,TRBJ1-4,TGTGCCAGCAGTTTAACGGGGAATGAAAAACTGTTTTTT,CASSLTGNEKLFF
.,15,.,TRBV27,TRBJ2-1,TGTGCCAGCAGTTTACTGGGCCCGAGGGTCAATGAGCAGTTCTTC,CASSLLGPRVNEQFF